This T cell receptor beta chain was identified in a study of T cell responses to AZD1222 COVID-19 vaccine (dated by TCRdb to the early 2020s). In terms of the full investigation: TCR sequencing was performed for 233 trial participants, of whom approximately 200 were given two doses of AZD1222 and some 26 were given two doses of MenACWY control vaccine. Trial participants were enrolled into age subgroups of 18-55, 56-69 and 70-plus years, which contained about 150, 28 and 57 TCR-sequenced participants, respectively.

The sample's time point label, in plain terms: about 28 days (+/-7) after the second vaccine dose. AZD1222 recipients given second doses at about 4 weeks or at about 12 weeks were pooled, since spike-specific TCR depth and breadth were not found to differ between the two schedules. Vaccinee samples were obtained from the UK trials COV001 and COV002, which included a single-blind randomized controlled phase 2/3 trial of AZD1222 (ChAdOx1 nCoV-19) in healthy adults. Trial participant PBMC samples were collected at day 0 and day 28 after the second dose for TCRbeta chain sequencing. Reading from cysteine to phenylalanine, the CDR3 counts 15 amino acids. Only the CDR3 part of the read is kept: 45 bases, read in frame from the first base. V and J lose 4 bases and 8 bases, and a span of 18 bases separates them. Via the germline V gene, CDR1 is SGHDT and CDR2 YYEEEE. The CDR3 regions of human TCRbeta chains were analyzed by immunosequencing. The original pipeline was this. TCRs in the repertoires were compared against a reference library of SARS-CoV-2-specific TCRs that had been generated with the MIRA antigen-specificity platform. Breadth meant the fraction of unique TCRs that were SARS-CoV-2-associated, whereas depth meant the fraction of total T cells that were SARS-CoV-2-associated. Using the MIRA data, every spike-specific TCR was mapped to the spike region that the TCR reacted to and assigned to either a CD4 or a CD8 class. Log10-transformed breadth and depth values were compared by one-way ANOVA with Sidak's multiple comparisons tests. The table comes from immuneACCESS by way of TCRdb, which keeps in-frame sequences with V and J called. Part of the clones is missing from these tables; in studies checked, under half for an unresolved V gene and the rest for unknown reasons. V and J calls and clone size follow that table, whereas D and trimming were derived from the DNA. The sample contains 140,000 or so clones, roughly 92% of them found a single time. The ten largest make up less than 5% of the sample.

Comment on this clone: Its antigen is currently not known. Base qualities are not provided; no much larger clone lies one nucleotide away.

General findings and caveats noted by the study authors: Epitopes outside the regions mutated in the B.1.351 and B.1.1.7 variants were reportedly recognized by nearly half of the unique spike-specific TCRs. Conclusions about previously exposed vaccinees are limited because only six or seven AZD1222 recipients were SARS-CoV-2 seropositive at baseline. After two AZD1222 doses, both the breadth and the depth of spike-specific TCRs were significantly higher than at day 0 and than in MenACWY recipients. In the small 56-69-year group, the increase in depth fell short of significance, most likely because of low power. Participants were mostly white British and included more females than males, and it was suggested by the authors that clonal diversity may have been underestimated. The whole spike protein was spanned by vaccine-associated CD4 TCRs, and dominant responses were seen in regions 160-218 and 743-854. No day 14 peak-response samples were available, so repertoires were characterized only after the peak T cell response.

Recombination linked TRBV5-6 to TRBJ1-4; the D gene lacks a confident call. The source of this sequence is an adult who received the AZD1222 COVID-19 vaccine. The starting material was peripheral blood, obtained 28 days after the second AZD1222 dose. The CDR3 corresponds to CASSTSDPLREKLFF. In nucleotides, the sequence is TGTGCCAGCAGCACCTCGGACCCCCTGCGGGAAAAACTGTTTTTT.